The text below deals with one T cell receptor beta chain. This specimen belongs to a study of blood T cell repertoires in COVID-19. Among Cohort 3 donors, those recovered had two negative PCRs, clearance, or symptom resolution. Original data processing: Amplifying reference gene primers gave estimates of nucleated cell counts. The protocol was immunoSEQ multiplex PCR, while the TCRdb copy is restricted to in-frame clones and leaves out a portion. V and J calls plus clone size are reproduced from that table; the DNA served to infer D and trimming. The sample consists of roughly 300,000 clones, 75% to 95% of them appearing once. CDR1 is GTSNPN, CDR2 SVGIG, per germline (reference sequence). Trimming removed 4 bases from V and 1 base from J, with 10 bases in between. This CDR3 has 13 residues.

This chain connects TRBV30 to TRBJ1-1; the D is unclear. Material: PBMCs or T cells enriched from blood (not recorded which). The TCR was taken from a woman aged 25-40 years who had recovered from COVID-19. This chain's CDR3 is CAWTQASNTEAFF. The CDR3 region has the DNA TGTGCCTGGACCCAGGCTTCGAACACTGAAGCTTTCTTT.